A selection of T cell receptor beta chains follows, all from one sample in a study of cytomegalovirus exposure and HLA in healthy donors. TCRdb's table, derived via immunoSEQ multiplex PCR, lists solely in-frame clones and lacks some. The table records roughly 130,000 clones, roughly 86% of them present only once. Sequenced: PBMCs. Receptors were obtained from a man younger than 45 in good health and CMV-seronegative. Both conserved end residues are part of each CDR3.

CDR3aa,v_gene
CASSATGGGEQYF,TRBV6-1
CASSLDPRYGAYNEQFF,TRBV27
CASSIGGQGSSPLHF,TRBV19
CASSLSLAGVGANVLTF,TRBV7-3
CASSRTSGGVYEQYF,TRBV6-1
CASSLGQPMDTEAFF,TRBV7-9
CASSAPGQGAHEQYF,TRBV25-1
CASSYRGSSYNSPLHF,TRBV6-5
CASSYLRRERGETQYF,TRBV5-8
CASSFPGTMNTEAFF,TRBV7-9
CASSPGENQPQHF,TRBV18
CASSQPTGANTEAFF,TRBV4-1
CAISESPQGGLETQYF,TRBV10-3
CASRPDRGRGNQPQHF,TRBV6-6
CASSIIDSSYNEQFF,TRBV19
CASSFGTGGDEQFF,TRBV4-3
CASSSGWNQPQHF,TRBV7-6
CASSLTGVGTEAFF,TRBV7-3
CASTPGGGRALVGANVLTF,TRBV28
CASSLLARSAAADTEAFF,TRBV4-1
CSFAGGRDYGYTF,TRBV29-1
CATSRDIFYEQYF,TRBV19
CASSLSRTGVYTEAFF,TRBV27
CASSPRGLLNQPQHF,TRBV6-5
CASSLGQGYTGELFF,TRBV28
CASSVPGTGIGEQFF,TRBV10-1
CASSPDRGMQETQYF,TRBV6-5
CASSYGEPYEQYF,TRBV6-5
CASSSLDGGPQHF,TRBV7-2
CASSLDHSASTDTQYF,TRBV7-6
CASSIDLSGNYGYTF,TRBV19
CASRDRATSGNTIYF,TRBV19
CASSQGQNNEQFF,TRBV7-2
CASSVGTNSNQPQHF,TRBV9
CASSLSGTGNQPQHF,TRBV11-2
CASSPRGISSYEQYF,TRBV28
CASSIYDRNNYGYTF,TRBV5-4
CASSDGTDDQPQHF,TRBV7-6
CASSLTHQPQHF,TRBV7-9
CASSWSRGTGVGGELFF,TRBV27
CASRTDRSYTDTQYF,TRBV6-1
CASSLGQGMTYEQYF,TRBV5-6
CTSSHHLRQGMTQYF,TRBV1
CASSLSRSGGWDFTDTQYF,TRBV7-3
CASSWAGGGYTF,TRBV6-1
CASSRPTGTAGTQYF,TRBV28
CASSYSLRGPQHF,TRBV6-7
CASSLVSGIGETQYF,TRBV5-1
CASSLRGGGDYEQYF,TRBV7-3
CASSRQGYVGNSPLHF,TRBV18
CASSLRGNNSPLHF,TRBV7-8
CASSQDRYRGDPTDTQYF,TRBV4-2
CSVERDSGNTIYF,TRBV29-1